The entry that follows covers one T cell receptor (beta chain) sequence. How the authors handled the data: Amplification of reference gene primers was used by the study to estimate nucleated cell counts. Sequenced by immunoSEQ multiplex PCR; TCRdb stores in-frame clones only, minus some. V and J calls and clone size follow that table, whereas D and trimming were derived from the DNA. The sample has 500,000 to 600,000 clones, about 89% seen once. This CDR3 is built from 15 residues. V lost 0 bases, J lost 2 bases, and 10 bases lay in between. Germline V gene sequence: CDR1 SGHNT, CDR2 YYREEE (reference sequence). The data were obtained in a study of blood T cell repertoires in COVID-19.

The sequence derives from a woman aged 50 to 60 with COVID-19, enrolled during active disease. The chain carries TRBV5-4 and TRBJ2-3; perhaps TRBD2 as D (6 bases). The sequencing input was peripheral blood. CDR3 DNA sequence: TGTGCCAGCAGCTTGGCCGGGAGATACACAGATACGCAGTATTTT. It yields the protein CASSLAGRYTDTQYF.